This record concerns one TCR beta chain sequence. These data come from a study of shared clonotypes between healthy human individuals. The data were produced by immunoSEQ multiplex PCR, yet TCRdb's version contains in-frame clones alone and is incomplete. The sample records 2 million to 2.5 million clones, about 95% being singletons. CDR1 is MGHRA and CDR2 is YSYEKL in the germline V gene. This CDR3 is built from 12 residues. Deletions cut 2 bases from V and 8 bases from J, with 9 bases between. Naive CD8 cells, CD45RO-negative and positively selected for CCR7, excluded terminally differentiated effector memory CD45RA+ cells.

The clonotype was recovered from a man younger than 35 in good health. Material for sequencing was naive CD8+ T cells sorted from blood. The rearrangement uses TRBV4-1 and TRBJ1-1, with D uncertain. The chain's CDR3 is CASSQLGEEAFF. The CDR3 DNA reads as TGCGCCAGCAGCCAACTTGGAGAGGAAGCTTTCTTT.